This TCR beta chain was obtained from a study of blood T cell repertoires in COVID-19. This clone was seen only once. V was clipped by 1 base and J by 5 bases, with 11 bases between them. The CDR3 length is 15 residues. Germline CDR1 and CDR2: SGHAT and FQNNGV. Data came from immunoSEQ multiplex PCR; TCRdb stores just in-frame clones and leaves some out. In the table there are some 250,000 clones, approximately 85% of which are singletons. Sequences were obtained from peripheral blood. This sequence joins TRBV11-2 and TRBJ2-2, with D unclear. The TCR sequence derives from a woman aged 30 to 39 with acute or convalescent COVID-19. This CDR3 is CASSLGGGSTGELFF. The CDR3 region has the DNA TGTGCCAGCAGCTTAGGAGGCGGAAGTACCGGGGAGCTGTTTTTT.